This entry lists 20 T cell receptor beta chains sequenced from one sample in a study of CD8 T cells in ankylosing spondylitis. TCRdb processed the 5' RACE reads anew with MiXCR; each CDR3 protein has one entry. The table lists a few hundred thousand distinct CDR3 sequences, around 8% of them singletons. These receptors have no known antigen. Broader study findings: Several highly homologous variants made up a TCR beta motif, and this motif appeared characteristic of ankylosing spondylitis blood.

Source material: blood, either unsorted or a sorted T cell fraction (not recorded which). The receptor source for this set is a male donor with ankylosing spondylitis.

The chain recombines TRBV2 with TRBJ2-7; D uncertain. V was clipped by 4 bases and J by 0 bases, with 22 bases between them. Germline CDR1 is SNHLY and CDR2 is FYNNEI. The CDR3 consists of 18 residues. The CDR3 coding sequence is TGTGCCAGCAGTGGGAACCGTGGGTCAGGCGTAAGCTCCTACGAGCAGTACTTC. Translated: CASSGNRGSGVSSYEQYF.

V usage is TRBV28 and J usage is TRBJ2-2; the D gene could be TRBD1 or TRBD2 (7 bases each). The CDR3 has 18 residues. Germline V gene data show CDR1 as MDHEN and CDR2 as SYDVKM. Trimming left V 0 bases short and J 1 base short, with 15 bases between. The CDR3 spells CASSLWGGDSLNTGELFF. The CDR3, as DNA: TGTGCCAGCAGTTTATGGGGAGGGGACAGCTTGAACACCGGGGAGCTGTTTTTT. The full variable domain, in which reference TRBV28 and TRBJ2-2 provide the parts outside the CDR3, is DVKVTQSSRYLVKRTGEKVFLECVQDMDHENMFWYRQDPGLGLRLIYFSYDVKMKEKGDIPEGYSVSREKKERFSLILESASTNQTSMYLCASSLWGGDSLNTGELFFGEGSRLTVL.

V usage is TRBV4-2 and J usage is TRBJ2-7, with 12 bases fitting TRBD2. This CDR3 has 16 residues. Unmatched junction bases numbered 1, after V lost 1 base and J lost 0 bases. Germline-derived CDR1 and CDR2 are LGHNA and YNFKEQ. The CDR3 DNA is TGTGCCAGCAGCCAAGGGACTAGCGGGACCTCCTACGAGCAGTACTTC. This codes for CASSQGTSGTSYEQYF.

This clonotype showed up just a few times. V usage is TRBV7-3 and J usage is TRBJ2-7, with TRBD2 matching 14 bases. V lost 5 bases and J lost 7; bases outside the gene matches: 4. The CDR3 contains 14 residues. Germline assignment: CDR1 SGHTA and CDR2 FQGTGA. CDR3 residues: CASSPGLAGEEQYF. CDR3 sequence (DNA): TGTGCCAGCAGCCCGGGACTAGCGGGAGAGGAGCAGTACTTC.

This clonotype occurred many times. This chain uses TRBV12-3 or TRBV12-4 with TRBJ2-1; no clear D. The CDR3 length is 17 residues. V shed 4 bases and J shed 0 bases, with 16 bases lying between them. The CDR3 coding sequence is TGTGCCAGCAGTTCCCCCCGGCTAACAACCTCCTACAATGAGCAGTTCTTC. It translates to CASSSPRLTTSYNEQFF.

This clonotype turned up a few times. V and J are TRBV28 and TRBJ1-6; 11 positions match TRBD1. The germline gives CDR1 MDHEN, CDR2 SYDVKM. This CDR3 region has 19 residues. Germline trimming cut 5 bases from V and 9 bases from J; bases unmatched to any gene: 18. This CDR3 is CASSPPGQGAAVRGSPLHF. The CDR3, as DNA: TGTGCCAGCAGTCCACCAGGACAGGGGGCCGCGGTTCGGGGTTCACCCCTCCACTTT.

This rearrangement joins TRBV2 to TRBJ2-2; 8 nucleotides line up with TRBD2. V was pared by 8 bases and J by 4 bases, with 9 bases of the junction left unmatched. CDR1 is SNHLY and CDR2 is FYNNEI in the germline V gene. CDR3 length: 15 amino acids. In nucleotides, the CDR3 is TGTGCCAGCGGTTCGGCTAGCGGGTTCACCGGGGAGCTGTTTTTT. Translating it yields CASGSASGFTGELFF.

This rearrangement joins TRBV5-1 to TRBJ2-1; 10 bases are a match to TRBD2. Germline CDR1 SGHRS, CDR2 YFSETQ. This CDR3 is 15 amino acids long. The trim removed 4 bases at V and 10 bases at J, leaving 11 bases unmatched. In DNA, the CDR3 is TGCGCCAGCAGCCCCGGGGCTAGCGGGAGTAGGGAGCAGTTCTTC. This translates into CASSPGASGSREQFF.

This clonotype was observed at least ten times. The CDR3 DNA reads as TGTGCCAGCAGTACCCGGGCAAACACCGGGGAGCTGTTTTTT. Protein sequence: CASSTRANTGELFF. The chain carries TRBV6-2 or TRBV6-3 and TRBJ2-2; no reliable D call. Trimming removed 5 bases from V and 2 bases from J, with 9 bases in between. The germline V gene has CDR1 MNHEY and CDR2 SVGEGT. The CDR3 totals 14 residues.

This clonotype has only one observation. The V and J genes are TRBV4-1 and TRBJ2-7, with TRBD2 matching over 10 bases. V lost 2 bases and J lost 5; bases outside the gene matches: 9. The CDR3 runs 16 residues. The germline CDR1 and CDR2 sequences are MGHRA and YSYEKL. The chain's CDR3 is CASSQFSGRAQNEQYF. Written as DNA, the CDR3 is TGCGCCAGCAGCCAATTCAGCGGGAGGGCCCAGAACGAGCAGTACTTC.

This clonotype was picked up many times. The gene calls are TRBV12-3 or TRBV12-4 and TRBJ1-3; TRBD1 might be the D (6 bases). The V end lost 7 bases, the J end lost 4 bases, and 14 bases lay between the germline ends. The CDR3 sequence is 14 residues long. CDR3 nucleotides: TGTGCCAGCAACAGGGAATCTAGCGGAAACACCATATATTTT. Translating it yields CASNRESSGNTIYF.

This clonotype was recorded at least ten times. The genes are TRBV12-3 or TRBV12-4 and TRBJ2-3, with 8 positions matching TRBD2. The CDR3 consists of 16 residues. Trimming cost V 5 bases and J 2 bases; bases outside gene matches: 9. Here the CDR3 DNA reads TGTGCCAGCAGTATCCGGCCGGGGGGGAACACAGATACGCAGTATTTT. Its translation: CASSIRPGGNTDTQYF.

There are many counts of this clonotype. The CDR3 coding sequence is TGCAGCGTTGTAGGGACAGAAGAGACCCAGTACTTC. Translating gives CSVVGTEETQYF. V is TRBV29-1 and J is TRBJ2-5; 7 bases align to TRBD1. V dropped 4 bases and J dropped 3; count of bases not matched to a gene: 2. CDR1 and CDR2 from the germline V gene are SQVTM and ANQGSEA. This CDR3 has 12 amino acids.

This clonotype was counted ten times or more. This sequence joins TRBV29-1 and TRBJ2-3; maybe TRBD2 (5 bases). The CDR3 totals 13 residues. Germline assignment: CDR1 SQVTM and CDR2 ANQGSEA. The CDR3 loop reads CGAAEDWGDTQYF. Here the CDR3 DNA reads TGCGGAGCAGCGGAGGATTGGGGAGATACGCAGTATTTT.

The sample holds one count of this clonotype. The chain recombines TRBV20-1 with TRBJ2-7; 8 bases map to TRBD1. Germline V gene sequence: CDR1 DFQATT, CDR2 SNEGSKA (reference sequence). The CDR3 spans 12 residues. The V gene end was trimmed by 6 bases and the J gene end by 2 bases; junction bases not matched to a gene: 3. Written as DNA, the CDR3 is TGCAGTGCCCAGGGGGCTACCTACGAGCAGTACTTC. Protein sequence: CSAQGATYEQYF.

This clonotype has at least ten counts. The rearrangement uses TRBV6-2 or TRBV6-3 and TRBJ2-3; TRBD2 agrees at 14 bases. V lost 5 bases to trimming and J lost 8 bases; unmatched junction nucleotides: 6. CDR1 is MNHEY, CDR2 SVGEGT, per germline. The CDR3 contains 15 residues. CDR3 DNA sequence: TGTGCCAGCAGTGGACTAGCGGGAGGTCGGGGTACGCAGTATTTT. Translation: CASSGLAGGRGTQYF.

This clonotype was picked up many times. This chain uses TRBV2 with TRBJ2-1, with a weak D call TRBD2 (6 bases). Germline values: CDR1 SNHLY, CDR2 FYNNEI. V was shortened by 3 bases and J by 0 bases, with 12 bases between the two germline ends. This CDR3 has 16 residues. The CDR3 loop is CASSDDSGSSYNEQFF. CDR3 DNA: TGTGCCAGCAGTGATGATAGCGGAAGCTCCTACAATGAGCAGTTCTTC.

The chain is built from TRBV29-1 and TRBJ1-1; D call uncertain. With 8 bases removed from V and 6 bases from J, the gap between germline ends came to 10 bases. The CDR3 is 10 residues long. Germline CDR1 SQVTM, CDR2 ANQGSEA. CDR3 region: CSSGDPEAFF. CDR3 in DNA: TGCAGCTCTGGGGATCCTGAAGCTTTCTTT.

This clonotype was counted many times. V is TRBV11-2 and J is TRBJ1-5; weak D call: TRBD1 (5 bases). This CDR3 region has 15 residues. Germline CDR1 and CDR2: SGHAT and FQNNGV. Trimming took off 2 bases at V and 3 bases at J, with 11 bases between the two ends. The CDR3 reads CASSLHAGNNQPQHF. The CDR3 nucleotides are TGTGCCAGCAGCTTACACGCAGGGAACAATCAGCCCCAGCATTTT.

The V and J genes are TRBV20-1 and TRBJ1-2; D unresolved. Germline CDR1 and CDR2: DFQATT and SNEGSKA (reference sequence). Deletions cut 0 bases from V and 7 bases from J, with 12 bases between. The CDR3 is 13 residues long. The CDR3 is CSARDRGWGGYTF. Written as DNA, the CDR3 is TGCAGTGCTAGAGATCGGGGATGGGGTGGCTACACCTTC.